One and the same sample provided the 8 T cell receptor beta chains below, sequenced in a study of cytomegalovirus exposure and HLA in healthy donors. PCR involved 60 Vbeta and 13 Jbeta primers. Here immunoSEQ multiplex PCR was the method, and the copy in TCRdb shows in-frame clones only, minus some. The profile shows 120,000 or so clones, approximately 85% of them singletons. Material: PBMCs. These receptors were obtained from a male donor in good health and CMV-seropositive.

The CDR3 sequence is CASSSPGGLGTQYF. The DNA for the CDR3 is TGTGCCAGCAGCTCCCCGGGAGGCCTAGGGACCCAGTACTTC. The rearrangement uses TRBV13 and TRBJ2-5; 7 bases map to TRBD2. The V segment lost 4 bases and the J segment 7 bases; nucleotides outside the gene matches: 9. The CDR3 has 14 residues. The germline CDR1 and CDR2 sequences are PRHDT and FYEKMQ (reference sequence).

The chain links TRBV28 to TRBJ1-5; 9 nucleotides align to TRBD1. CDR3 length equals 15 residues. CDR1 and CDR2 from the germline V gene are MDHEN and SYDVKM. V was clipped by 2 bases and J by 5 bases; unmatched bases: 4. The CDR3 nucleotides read TGTGCCAGCAGTTTAAGTACAGGGGGCCATCAGCCCCAGCATTTT. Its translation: CASSLSTGGHQPQHF.

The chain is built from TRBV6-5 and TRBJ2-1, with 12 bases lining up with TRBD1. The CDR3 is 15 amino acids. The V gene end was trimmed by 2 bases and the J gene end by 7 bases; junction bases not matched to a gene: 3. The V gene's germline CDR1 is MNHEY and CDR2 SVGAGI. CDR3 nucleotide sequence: TGTGCCAGCAGTTACCGGGACAGGGGGCAAAATGAGCAGTTCTTC. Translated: CASSYRDRGQNEQFF.

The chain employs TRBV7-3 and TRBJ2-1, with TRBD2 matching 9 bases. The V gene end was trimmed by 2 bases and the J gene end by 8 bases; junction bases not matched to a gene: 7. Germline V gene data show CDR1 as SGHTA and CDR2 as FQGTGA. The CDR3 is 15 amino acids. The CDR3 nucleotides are TGTGCCAGCAGCTTAGGGGGTGGCGGGAGGGATGAGCAGTTCTTC. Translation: CASSLGGGGRDEQFF.

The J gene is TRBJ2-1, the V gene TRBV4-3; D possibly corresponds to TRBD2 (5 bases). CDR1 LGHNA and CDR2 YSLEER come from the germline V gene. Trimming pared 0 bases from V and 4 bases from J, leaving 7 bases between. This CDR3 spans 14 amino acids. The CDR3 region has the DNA TGCGCCAGCAGCCAAGATCGCGGGTACAATGAGCAGTTCTTC. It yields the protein CASSQDRGYNEQFF.

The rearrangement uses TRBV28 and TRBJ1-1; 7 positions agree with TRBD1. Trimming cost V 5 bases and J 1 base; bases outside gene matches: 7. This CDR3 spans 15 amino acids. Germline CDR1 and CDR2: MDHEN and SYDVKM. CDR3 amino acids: CASSKQGWGNTEAFF. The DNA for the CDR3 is TGTGCCAGCAGTAAACAGGGGTGGGGGAACACTGAAGCTTTCTTT.

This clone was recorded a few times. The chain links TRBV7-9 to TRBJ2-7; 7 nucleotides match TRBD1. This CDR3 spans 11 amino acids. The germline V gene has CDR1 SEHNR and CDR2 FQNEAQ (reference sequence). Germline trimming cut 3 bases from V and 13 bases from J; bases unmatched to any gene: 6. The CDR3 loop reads CASSFTGVYYF. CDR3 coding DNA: TGTGCCAGCAGCTTTACAGGGGTGTACTACTTC.

The CDR3 nucleotides are TGCACCAGCAGCCAAGGGGGGACTAGCGGCCGTCAAGAGACCCAGTACTTC. Translation: CTSSQGGTSGRQETQYF. The chain couples TRBV1 to TRBJ2-5; the tabulated D call, TRBD2, remains unverified against the DNA. TRBV1 is a pseudogene segment. The CDR3 contains 17 residues.